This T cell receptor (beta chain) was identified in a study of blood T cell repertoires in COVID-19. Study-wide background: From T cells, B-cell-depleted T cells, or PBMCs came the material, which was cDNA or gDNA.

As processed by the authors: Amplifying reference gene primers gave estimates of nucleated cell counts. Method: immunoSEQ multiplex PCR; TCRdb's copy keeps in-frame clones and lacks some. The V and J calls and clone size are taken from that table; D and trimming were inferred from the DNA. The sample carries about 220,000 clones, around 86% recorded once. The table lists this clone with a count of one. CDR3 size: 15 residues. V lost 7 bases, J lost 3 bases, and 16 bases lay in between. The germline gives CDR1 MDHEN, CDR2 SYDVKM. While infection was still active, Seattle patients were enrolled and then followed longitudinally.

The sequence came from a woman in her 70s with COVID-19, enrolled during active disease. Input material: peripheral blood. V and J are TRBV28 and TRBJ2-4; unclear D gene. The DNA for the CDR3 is TGTGCCAGCATCAACAACCAGGCCAGCAAAAACATTCAGTACTTC. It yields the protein CASINNQASKNIQYF.